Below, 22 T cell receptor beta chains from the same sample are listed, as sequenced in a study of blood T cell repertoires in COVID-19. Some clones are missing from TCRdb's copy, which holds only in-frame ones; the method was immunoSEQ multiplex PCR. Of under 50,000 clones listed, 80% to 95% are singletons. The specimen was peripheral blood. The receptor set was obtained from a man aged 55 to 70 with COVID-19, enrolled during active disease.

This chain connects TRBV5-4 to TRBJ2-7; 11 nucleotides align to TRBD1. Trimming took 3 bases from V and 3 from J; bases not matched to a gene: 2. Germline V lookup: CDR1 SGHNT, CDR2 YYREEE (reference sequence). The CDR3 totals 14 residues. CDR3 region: CASSWGTGGYEQYF. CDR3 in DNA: TGTGCCAGCAGCTGGGGGACAGGGGGCTACGAGCAGTACTTC.

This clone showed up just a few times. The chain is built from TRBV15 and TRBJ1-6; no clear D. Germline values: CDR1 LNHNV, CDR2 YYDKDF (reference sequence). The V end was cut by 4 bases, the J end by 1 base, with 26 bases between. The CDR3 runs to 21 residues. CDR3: CATSTAFSRFLKDSYNSPLHF. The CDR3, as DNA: TGTGCCACCAGCACGGCCTTTTCGAGGTTTCTTAAGGATTCCTATAATTCACCCCTCCACTTT.

The CDR3 region has the DNA TGTGCCAGCAGCTTCGGGACAGGGACCGAGCAGTACTTC. It yields the protein CASSFGTGTEQYF. The chain uses TRBV11-3 and TRBJ2-7, with TRBD1 matching 9 bases. Germline assignment: CDR1 SGHNT and CDR2 YENEEA. This CDR3 has 13 residues. The trim removed 3 bases at V and 6 bases at J, leaving 3 bases unmatched.

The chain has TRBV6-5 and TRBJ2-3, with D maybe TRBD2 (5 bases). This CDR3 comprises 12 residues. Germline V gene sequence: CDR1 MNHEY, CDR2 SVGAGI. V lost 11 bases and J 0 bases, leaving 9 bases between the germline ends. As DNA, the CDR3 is TGTGCCGTCCGGGATAGCACAGATACGCAGTATTTT. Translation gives CAVRDSTDTQYF.

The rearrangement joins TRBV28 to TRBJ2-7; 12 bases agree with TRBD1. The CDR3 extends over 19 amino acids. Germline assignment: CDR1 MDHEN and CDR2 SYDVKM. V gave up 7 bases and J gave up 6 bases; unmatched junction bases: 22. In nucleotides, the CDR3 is TGTGCCAGCAAACCCCCGGGGACAGGGGGCTCTCCCCGGGTTCGCGAGCAGTACTTC. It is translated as CASKPPGTGGSPRVREQYF.

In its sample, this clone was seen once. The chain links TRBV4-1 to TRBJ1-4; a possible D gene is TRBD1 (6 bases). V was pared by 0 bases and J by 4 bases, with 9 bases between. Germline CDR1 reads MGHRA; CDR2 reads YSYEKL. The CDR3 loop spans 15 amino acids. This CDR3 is CASSQDRGFNEKLFF. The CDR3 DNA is TGCGCCAGCAGCCAAGATAGGGGGTTTAATGAAAAACTGTTTTTT.

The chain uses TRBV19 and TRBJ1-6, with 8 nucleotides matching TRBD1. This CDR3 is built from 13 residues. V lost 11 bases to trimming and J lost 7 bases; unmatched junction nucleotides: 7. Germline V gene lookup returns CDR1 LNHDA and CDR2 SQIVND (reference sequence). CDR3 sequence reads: CASQDRDNSPLHF. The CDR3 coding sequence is TGTGCCTCCCAGGACAGGGACAATTCACCCCTCCACTTT.

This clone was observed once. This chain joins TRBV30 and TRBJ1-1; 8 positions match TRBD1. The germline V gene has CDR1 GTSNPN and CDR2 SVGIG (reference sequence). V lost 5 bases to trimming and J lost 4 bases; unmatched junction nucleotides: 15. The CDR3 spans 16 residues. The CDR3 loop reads CAWRSRQGLGITEAFF. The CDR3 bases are TGTGCCTGGCGGTCGCGACAGGGGTTAGGAATCACTGAAGCTTTCTTT. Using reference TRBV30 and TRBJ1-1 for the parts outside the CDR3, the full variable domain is SQTIHQWPATLVQPVGSPLSLECTVEGTSNPNLYWYRQAAGRGLQLLFYSVGIGQISSEVPQNLSASRPQDRQFILSSKKLLLSDSGFYLCAWRSRQGLGITEAFFGQGTRLTVV.

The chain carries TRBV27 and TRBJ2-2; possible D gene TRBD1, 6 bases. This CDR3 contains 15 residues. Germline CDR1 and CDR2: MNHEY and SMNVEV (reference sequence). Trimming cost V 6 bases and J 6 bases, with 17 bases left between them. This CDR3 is CASRGSRGTSGELFF. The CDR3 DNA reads TGTGCCAGCAGGGGGAGCAGGGGTACTTCCGGGGAGCTGTTTTTT.

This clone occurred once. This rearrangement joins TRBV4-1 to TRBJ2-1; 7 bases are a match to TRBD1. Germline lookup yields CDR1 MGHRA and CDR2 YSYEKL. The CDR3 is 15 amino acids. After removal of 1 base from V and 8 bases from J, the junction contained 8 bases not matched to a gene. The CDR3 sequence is CASSQGQGVQYEQFF. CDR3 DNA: TGCGCCAGCAGCCAAGGGCAGGGGGTCCAATATGAGCAGTTCTTC.

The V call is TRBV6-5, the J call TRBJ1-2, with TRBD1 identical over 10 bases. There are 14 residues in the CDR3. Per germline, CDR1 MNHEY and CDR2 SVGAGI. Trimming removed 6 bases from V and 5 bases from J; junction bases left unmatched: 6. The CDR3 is CASSQGTGDYGYTF. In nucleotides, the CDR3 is TGTGCCAGCAGCCAAGGGACAGGGGATTATGGCTACACCTTC.

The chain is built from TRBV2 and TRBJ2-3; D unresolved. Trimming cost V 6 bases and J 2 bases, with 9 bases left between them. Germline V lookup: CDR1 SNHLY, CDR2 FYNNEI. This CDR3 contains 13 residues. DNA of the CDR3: TGTGCCAGCAGCGAACGTCTCACAGATACGCAGTATTTT. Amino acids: CASSERLTDTQYF.

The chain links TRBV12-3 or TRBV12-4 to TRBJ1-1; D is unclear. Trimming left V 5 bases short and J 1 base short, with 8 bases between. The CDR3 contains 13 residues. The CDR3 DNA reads TGTGCCAGCAGTCCCCCTAAGAACACTGAAGCTTTCTTT. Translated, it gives CASSPPKNTEAFF.

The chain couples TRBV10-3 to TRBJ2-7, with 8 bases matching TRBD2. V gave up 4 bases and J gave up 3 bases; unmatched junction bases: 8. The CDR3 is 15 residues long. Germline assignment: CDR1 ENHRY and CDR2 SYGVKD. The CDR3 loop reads CAISGGAGVLYEQYF. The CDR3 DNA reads TGTGCCATCAGTGGAGGAGCGGGGGTCCTCTACGAGCAGTACTTC.

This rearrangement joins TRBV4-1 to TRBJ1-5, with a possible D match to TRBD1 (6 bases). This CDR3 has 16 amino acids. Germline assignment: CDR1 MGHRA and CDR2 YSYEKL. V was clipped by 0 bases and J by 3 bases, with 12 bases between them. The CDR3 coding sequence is TGCGCCAGCAGCCAAGAAGGGGGAGCGGTCAATCAGCCCCAGCATTTT. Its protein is CASSQEGGAVNQPQHF.

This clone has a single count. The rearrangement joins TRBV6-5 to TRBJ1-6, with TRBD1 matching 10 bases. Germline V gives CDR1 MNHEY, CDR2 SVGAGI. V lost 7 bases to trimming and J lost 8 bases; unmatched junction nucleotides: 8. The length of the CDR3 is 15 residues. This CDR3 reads CASKPPGTGDSPLHF. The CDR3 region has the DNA TGTGCCAGCAAACCTCCGGGGACAGGGGATTCACCCCTCCACTTT.

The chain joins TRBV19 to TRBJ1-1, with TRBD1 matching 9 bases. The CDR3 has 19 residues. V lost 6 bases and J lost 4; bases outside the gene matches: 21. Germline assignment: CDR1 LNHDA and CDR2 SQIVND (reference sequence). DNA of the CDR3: TGTGCCAGTAGAACCCTACAGGGGGCGGTTAGGCGTGAAAGCACTGAAGCTTTCTTT. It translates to CASRTLQGAVRRESTEAFF. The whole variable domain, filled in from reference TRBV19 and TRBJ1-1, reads DGGITQSPKYLFRKEGQNVTLSCEQNLNHDAMYWYRQDPGQGLRLIYYSQIVNDFQKGDIAEGYSVSREKKESFPLTVTSAQKNPTAFYLCASRTLQGAVRRESTEAFFGQGTRLTVV.

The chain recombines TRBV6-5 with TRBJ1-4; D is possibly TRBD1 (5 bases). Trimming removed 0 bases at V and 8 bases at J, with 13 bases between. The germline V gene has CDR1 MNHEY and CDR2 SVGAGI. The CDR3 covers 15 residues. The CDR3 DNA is TGTGCCAGCAGTTACTCGTACAGGTTAGAGGAAAAACTGTTTTTT. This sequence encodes CASSYSYRLEEKLFF.

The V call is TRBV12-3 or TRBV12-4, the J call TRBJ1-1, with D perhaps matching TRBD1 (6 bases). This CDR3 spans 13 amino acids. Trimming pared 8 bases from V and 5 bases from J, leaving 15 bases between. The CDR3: CASEAGGQTEAFF. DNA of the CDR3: TGTGCCAGCGAGGCGGGGGGGCAAACTGAAGCTTTCTTT.

The CDR3 spells CASSEQGLEAFF. The CDR3 DNA sequence: TGTGCCAGCAGTGAGCAGGGGCTTGAAGCTTTCTTT. The rearrangement uses TRBV6-1 and TRBJ1-1; possibly TRBD1 for D (6 bases). Trimming took 3 bases from V and 7 from J, leaving 9 bases between them. This CDR3 is 12 amino acids long. CDR1 and CDR2 from the germline V gene are MNHNS and SASEGT.

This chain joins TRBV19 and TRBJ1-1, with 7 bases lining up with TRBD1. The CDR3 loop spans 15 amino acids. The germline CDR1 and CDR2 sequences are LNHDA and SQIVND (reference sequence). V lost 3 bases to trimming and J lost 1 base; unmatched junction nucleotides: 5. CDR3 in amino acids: CASSIGTVKNTEAFF. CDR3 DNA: TGTGCCAGTAGTATCGGGACAGTGAAGAACACTGAAGCTTTCTTT.

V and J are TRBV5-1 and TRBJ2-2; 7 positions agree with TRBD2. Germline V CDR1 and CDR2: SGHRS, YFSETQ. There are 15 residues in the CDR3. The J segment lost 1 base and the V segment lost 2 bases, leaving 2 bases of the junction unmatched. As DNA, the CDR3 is TGCGCCAGCAGCTTCCTAGCGGAGAACACCGGGGAGCTGTTTTTT. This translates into CASSFLAENTGELFF.